This TCR beta chain appears in the sequencing data of a study of CD8+ T cells in alopecia areata. cDNA reverse transcribed from extracted RNA served as the sequencing template. TCRdb keeps only in-frame clones here, not all; method: immunoSEQ multiplex PCR. The table lists about 140,000 clones, around 50% of them singletons. Germline loops: CDR1 SGHDT, CDR2 YYEEEE. There are 15 residues in the CDR3. Trimming removed 4 bases from V and 3 bases from J, with 17 bases in between. The sample consisted of CD4+ T cells sorted from blood, taken at week 0. The rearrangement uses TRBV5-6 and TRBJ2-7, with D possibly being TRBD1 (7 bases). This TCR came from a human donor with alopecia areata. The CDR3 sequence is CASSRGTAPFYEQYF. DNA for the CDR3: TGTGCCAGCAGCCGGGGGACAGCGCCCTTCTACGAGCAGTACTTC.